The 31 T cell receptor beta chains presented below share a single source sample, sequenced in a study of blood T cell repertoires in COVID-19. Produced via immunoSEQ multiplex PCR; TCRdb's table is partial and in-frame only. Seen here are around 66,000 clones, around 80% observed once, and the top ten hold 9.7%. The specimen sequenced was peripheral blood. The receptors shown here come from a human donor in a cohort sampled during active COVID-19.

V is TRBV7-3 and J is TRBJ2-7; 9 positions agree with TRBD2. With 5 bases clipped from V and 5 bases from J, the junction kept 13 bases outside the gene matches. The germline V gene encodes CDR1 SGHTA and CDR2 FQGTGA. This CDR3 comprises 16 residues. The CDR3 reads CASSPISGGLLNEQYF. The CDR3 DNA reads TGTGCCAGCAGCCCGATTAGCGGGGGACTTCTGAACGAGCAGTACTTC.

This clone has only a few counts. V and J are TRBV19 and TRBJ2-6; 9 bases line up with TRBD1. Germline-derived CDR1 and CDR2 are LNHDA and SQIVND (reference sequence). CDR3 length equals 19 residues. Trimming took 3 bases from V and 0 from J; bases not matched to a gene: 9. The chain's CDR3 is CASSIPVETGGSGANVLTF. The CDR3 nucleotides are TGTGCCAGTAGTATCCCGGTCGAGACAGGGGGCTCTGGGGCCAACGTCCTGACTTTC.

Note on this clone: The junction and the germline gene differ at one end; a read error may be behind it. The CDR3 nucleotides read TGCAGCCTTGAGACTAGCGGGAGATCTAGCACAGATACGCAGTATTTT. Its translation is CSLETSGRSSTDTQYF. J is TRBJ2-3 and V is TRBV29-1, with TRBD2 identical over 12 bases. CDR3 length: 16 residues. The germline gives CDR1 SQVTM, CDR2 ANQGSEA.

The J gene is TRBJ1-5, the V gene TRBV14; 9 bases are a match to TRBD1. CDR1 and CDR2 from the germline V gene are SGHDN and FVKESK. The ends lost 2 bases at V and 3 bases at J; junction bases unmatched: 20. The CDR3 loop spans 21 amino acids. This CDR3 reads CASSQKGHLGDRAPLNQPQHF. In nucleotides, the CDR3 is TGTGCCAGCAGCCAAAAGGGGCATTTAGGGGACAGGGCACCACTCAATCAGCCCCAGCATTTT.

The V and J genes are TRBV30 and TRBJ2-7, with unresolved D. The V end was cut by 2 bases, the J end by 3 bases, with 14 bases between. In germline, CDR1 is GTSNPN, CDR2 SVGIG (reference sequence). The CDR3 has 14 amino acids. CDR3 protein: CAWSFGSEFYEQYF. Here the CDR3 DNA reads TGTGCCTGGAGTTTCGGCAGCGAGTTCTACGAGCAGTACTTC.

The CDR3 loop is CASSEGGGRVTDTQYF. CDR3 sequence (DNA): TGTGCCAGCAGTGAAGGGGGGGGAAGGGTCACAGATACGCAGTATTTT. The chain recombines TRBV6-1 with TRBJ2-3; TRBD2 agrees at 7 bases. The CDR3 has 16 amino acids. Germline lookup yields CDR1 MNHNS and CDR2 SASEGT. Trimming cost V 1 base and J 2 bases; bases outside gene matches: 6.

This chain links TRBV6-2 or TRBV6-3 with TRBJ1-2; 8 bases line up with TRBD1. This CDR3 region has 16 residues. Looked up from germline, CDR1 is MNHEY and CDR2 is SVGEGT. Unmatched junction bases numbered 16, after V lost 4 bases and J lost 9 bases. CDR3 in amino acids: CASSSYIGTGGPSYTF. The CDR3 DNA reads as TGTGCCAGCAGTTCCTACATCGGGACAGGCGGTCCGAGCTACACCTTC.

J is TRBJ2-7 and V is TRBV21-1; the D call TRBD1 from the table was never checked on the DNA. TRBV21-1 is termed a pseudogene. CDR3 length equals 16 residues. The CDR3 here is CASSKGFGRGLVEQYF. The CDR3 nucleotides are TGTGCCAGCAGCAAAGGCTTCGGCAGGGGGCTGGTCGAGCAGTACTTC.

The chain joins TRBV5-3 to TRBJ2-7; 11 positions match TRBD1. TRBV5-3 is sorted into the ORF group, with uncertain function. This CDR3 region has 14 residues. Trimming took 3 bases from V and 2 from J; bases not matched to a gene: 1. Here the CDR3 reads CARSSGQGAYEQYF. The DNA for the CDR3 is TGTGCCAGAAGCTCGGGACAGGGGGCCTACGAGCAGTACTTC.

The rearrangement joins TRBV2 to TRBJ2-3; the match to TRBD2 covers 8 bases. Per the germline V gene, CDR1 is SNHLY and CDR2 is FYNNEI. The ends lost 8 bases at V and 4 bases at J; junction bases unmatched: 8. This CDR3 has 14 amino acids. CDR3: CASGPAGAADTQYF. As DNA, the CDR3 is TGTGCCAGCGGCCCAGCGGGAGCGGCAGATACGCAGTATTTT.

The chain joins TRBV19 to TRBJ2-1, with a weak D call TRBD2 (5 bases). The CDR3 contains 16 residues. Per the germline V gene, CDR1 is LNHDA and CDR2 is SQIVND (reference sequence). The V end lost 5 bases, the J end lost 2 bases, and 16 bases lay between the germline ends. CDR3 in amino acids: CASSFRMRAPYNEQFF. The CDR3 DNA is TGTGCCAGTAGTTTCCGGATGAGGGCCCCCTACAATGAGCAGTTCTTC.

The CDR3 loop is CASSSRTGSTYEQFF. Here the CDR3 DNA reads TGCGCCAGCAGCTCCAGGACAGGGTCAACGTATGAGCAGTTCTTC. The chain recombines TRBV5-1 with TRBJ2-1; 8 nucleotides line up with TRBD1. The CDR3 consists of 15 residues. After removal of 3 bases from V and 8 bases from J, the junction contained 10 bases not matched to a gene. CDR1 and CDR2 (germline): SGHRS, YFSETQ.

The CDR3 sequence: CASSQAHSAVGSPEQYF. In DNA, the CDR3 is TGTGCCAGCAGCCAAGCCCACTCAGCGGTTGGGTCCCCCGAGCAGTACTTC. This sequence joins TRBV4-2 and TRBJ2-7; D perhaps matches TRBD2 (5 bases). Trimming took off 1 base at V and 6 bases at J, with 22 bases between the two ends. There are 17 residues in the CDR3. CDR1 LGHNA and CDR2 YNFKEQ come from the germline V gene.

The chain has TRBV5-4 and TRBJ1-1, with 12 bases matching TRBD1. The germline gives CDR1 SGHNT, CDR2 YYREEE (reference sequence). This CDR3 region has 20 residues. Trimming took 1 base from V and 1 from J; bases not matched to a gene: 14. The CDR3 protein is CASSLFGTGGFYGSNTEAFF. In DNA, the CDR3 is TGTGCCAGCAGCTTGTTCGGGACAGGGGGCTTCTATGGATCGAACACTGAAGCTTTCTTT.

The chain combines TRBV28 with TRBJ1-4; D not resolved. Per the germline V gene, CDR1 is MDHEN and CDR2 is SYDVKM. The CDR3 has 14 residues. Between the trimmed V and J ends, which lost 3 bases and 4 bases, there was a span of 9 bases. The CDR3 region is CASSLWQHNEKLFF. The CDR3 region has the DNA TGTGCCAGCAGTTTGTGGCAACATAATGAAAAACTGTTTTTT.

The CDR3 loop is CASSSGQGALYEQYF. The CDR3 bases are TGTGCCAGCAGTTCCGGACAGGGGGCCCTCTACGAGCAGTACTTC. The chain carries TRBV6-5 and TRBJ2-7, with TRBD1 matching over 11 bases. V lost 4 bases and J lost 3; bases outside the gene matches: 5. The CDR3 has 15 residues. Germline V gives CDR1 MNHEY, CDR2 SVGAGI.

V and J are TRBV9 and TRBJ1-5; tentative D call: TRBD1 (5 bases). CDR1 SGDLS and CDR2 YYNGEE come from the germline V gene. V was trimmed by 6 bases and J by 2 bases, leaving 9 bases between them. The CDR3 extends over 13 amino acids. The CDR3 sequence is CASNGGGNQPQHF. In nucleotides, the CDR3 is TGTGCCAGCAACGGAGGGGGCAATCAGCCCCAGCATTTT. The full variable domain, rest sourced from reference TRBV9 and TRBJ1-5, is DSGVTQTPKHLITATGQRVTLRCSPRSGDLSVYWYQQSLDQGLQFLIQYYNGEERAKGNILERFSAQQFPDLHSELNLSSLELGDSALYFCASNGGGNQPQHFGDGTRLSIL.

This clone was picked up a small number of times. In DNA, the CDR3 is TGTGCCAGCTCATCGATACAGGGGGGCAAAGAGACCCAGTACTTC. Encoded protein: CASSSIQGGKETQYF. The chain couples TRBV18 to TRBJ2-5; 8 positions agree with TRBD1. The J segment lost 3 bases and the V segment lost 5 bases, leaving 8 bases of the junction unmatched. Germline V gene data show CDR1 as KGHSH and CDR2 as LQKENI. The CDR3 has 15 residues.

V gene TRBV3-1 (or the pseudogene TRBV3-2) combines with J gene TRBJ1-2; D unclear. V was shortened by 3 bases and J by 6 bases, with 14 bases between the two germline ends. This CDR3 region has 14 residues. The germline gives CDR1 LGHDT, CDR2 YNNKEL (reference sequence). CDR3 bases: TGTGCCAGCAGCCATCTATCCCTATTCAATGGCTACACCTTC. This codes for CASSHLSLFNGYTF.

The chain uses TRBV15 and TRBJ1-2; 8 bases fit TRBD1. The CDR3 consists of 15 residues. Germline values: CDR1 LNHNV, CDR2 YYDKDF (reference sequence). Trimming at V came to 3 bases and at J to 4 bases, leaving 7 bases not matched to a gene. The CDR3 coding sequence is TGTGCCACCAGCAGTCCTGACAGGGGTTCCTATGGCTACACCTTC. This gives the protein CATSSPDRGSYGYTF.

A few counts support this clone. The chain links TRBV7-6 to TRBJ1-5, with TRBD1 identical over 9 bases. With 0 bases clipped from V and 3 bases from J, the junction kept 6 bases outside the gene matches. The CDR3 extends over 17 amino acids. Germline V CDR1 and CDR2: SGHVS, FNYEAQ. The CDR3 coding sequence is TGTGCCAGCAGCTTAGCGTCAGGACAGGGGAACAATCAGCCCCAGCATTTT. Encoded protein: CASSLASGQGNNQPQHF.

J is TRBJ2-1 and V is TRBV21-1; the table's D call of TRBD1 was not tested on the DNA. TRBV21-1 is assigned pseudogene status. The CDR3 length is 23 residues. The CDR3 is CASSKGVFLAFFRGRVSYNEQFF. For the CDR3, the DNA is TGTGCCAGCAGCAAAGGCGTTTTTCTCGCCTTTTTTCGCGGCAGGGTCTCCTACAATGAGCAGTTCTTC.

The genes are TRBV28 and TRBJ2-2; 12 nucleotides match TRBD2. V was clipped by 5 bases and J by 6 bases; unmatched bases: 4. CDR1 MDHEN and CDR2 SYDVKM come from the germline V gene. CDR3 size: 15 residues. Written as DNA, the CDR3 is TGTGCCAGCAGTGAGCTAGCGGGAGGGGCCGGGGAGCTGTTTTTT. Residues: CASSELAGGAGELFF.

The chain links TRBV6-1 to TRBJ1-2; 9 nucleotides line up with TRBD1. The length of the CDR3 is 17 residues. Germline CDR1 is MNHNS and CDR2 is SASEGT. The ends lost 6 bases at V and 0 bases at J; junction bases unmatched: 11. The CDR3: CASRETGTGRANYGYTF. DNA for the CDR3: TGTGCCAGCAGAGAAACCGGGACAGGGAGAGCTAACTATGGCTACACCTTC.

This chain links TRBV4-3 with TRBJ2-7; 12 nucleotides agree with TRBD2. J gave up 2 bases and V 0 bases, and 2 bases lay outside the gene matches. Germline CDR1 LGHNA, CDR2 YSLEER. This CDR3 is built from 16 residues. In DNA form, the CDR3 reads TGCGCCAGCAGCCAAGACCTAGCGGGGGGGGCCTACGAGCAGTACTTC. It is translated as CASSQDLAGGAYEQYF.

V and J are TRBV4-3 and TRBJ1-3, with D tentatively TRBD1 (5 bases). This CDR3 contains 15 residues. Germline V lookup: CDR1 LGHNA, CDR2 YSLEER. Trimming stripped 0 bases from V and 7 bases from J, with 13 bases between. The CDR3 coding sequence is TGCGCCAGCAGCCAAGAGGGAACAGGAACGAACACCATATATTTT. Its translation is CASSQEGTGTNTIYF.

This chain connects TRBV6-6 to TRBJ2-7; TRBD1 might be the D (6 bases). V gave up 8 bases and J gave up 4 bases, with 15 bases separating them. The CDR3 consists of 13 residues. CDR1 and CDR2 (germline): MNHNY, SVGAGI (reference sequence). DNA of the CDR3: TGTGCCAGCCAAACCAGGGGAAGGTACGAGCAGTACTTC. Translated: CASQTRGRYEQYF.

The chain joins TRBV3-1 (or the pseudogene TRBV3-2) to TRBJ2-5; TRBD1 might be the D (5 bases). From germline, CDR1 is LGHDT and CDR2 YNNKEL (reference sequence). The CDR3 spans 15 residues. The V end lost 0 bases, the J end lost 6 bases, and 14 bases lay between the germline ends. The CDR3 bases are TGTGCCAGCAGCCAAGATATGACAGAAGGAAAGACCCAGTACTTC. Translating it yields CASSQDMTEGKTQYF.

The chain joins TRBV28 to TRBJ2-6; 12 positions agree with TRBD1. Per the germline V gene, CDR1 is MDHEN and CDR2 is SYDVKM. V lost 8 bases and J lost 1; bases outside the gene matches: 3. The CDR3 has 16 residues. The CDR3 bases are TGTGCCAGCGGGGACAGGGGGCGATCTGGGGCCAACGTCCTGACTTTC. Amino acid sequence: CASGDRGRSGANVLTF.

The chain links TRBV30 to TRBJ2-6, with 7 bases lining up with TRBD1. This CDR3 is 18 amino acids long. J was trimmed by 0 bases and V by 3 bases; bases with no gene match: 11. The germline CDR1 and CDR2 sequences are GTSNPN and SVGIG (reference sequence). The CDR3 DNA reads TGTGCCTGGAGACCCCACGGACAGGAGAGCTCTGGGGCCAACGTCCTGACTTTC. Protein product: CAWRPHGQESSGANVLTF.

The rearrangement links TRBV6-5 to TRBJ1-6, with D possibly matching TRBD1 (6 bases). The V end lost 6 bases, the J end lost 9 bases, and 18 bases lay between the germline ends. Germline lookup yields CDR1 MNHEY and CDR2 SVGAGI. CDR3 size: 15 residues. Here the CDR3 reads CASSSSRQGISPLHF. CDR3 sequence (DNA): TGTGCCAGCAGCAGCTCGAGGCAGGGGATTTCACCCCTCCACTTT.